The 11 T cell receptor beta chains below all came from one sample that was sequenced in a study of blood T cells in healthy people across ages. Through a sample-barcoded 5' primer and a J-beta primer mix, a second PCR was run for roughly 6 to 11 cycles. TCRdb re-analysed the 5' RACE reads in MiXCR, keeping a single row per CDR3 protein. This sample carries hundreds of thousands of distinct CDR3 sequences, approximately 59% of them seen once, and the ten largest clones take roughly 34%. Sequencing was carried out using blood. These receptors all stem from a man in his sixties in good health.

This clonotype turned up a few times. The chain uses TRBV12-3 or TRBV12-4 and TRBJ2-1, with D perhaps TRBD2 (6 bases). V dropped 5 bases and J dropped 6 bases, with 11 bases sitting between them. The CDR3 is 13 amino acids. The CDR3 sequence: CASSVGLVNEQFF. The CDR3 coding sequence is TGTGCCAGCAGTGTGGGACTCGTCAATGAGCAGTTCTTC.

This clonotype was observed a handful of times. This rearrangement joins TRBV4-2 to TRBJ2-1; TRBD2 matches at 13 bases. The CDR3 loop spans 16 amino acids. Looked up from germline, CDR1 is LGHNA and CDR2 is YNFKEQ. V lost 4 bases, J lost 2 bases, and 2 bases stayed unmatched. DNA of the CDR3: TGTGCCAGCAGCCTAACTAGCGGGGGGGCCTACAATGAGCAGTTCTTC. It encodes CASSLTSGGAYNEQFF.

The chain uses TRBV20-1 and TRBJ2-5; 9 nucleotides agree with TRBD1. The V gene end was trimmed by 2 bases and the J gene end by 4 bases; junction bases not matched to a gene: 8. The germline V gene has CDR1 DFQATT and CDR2 SNEGSKA (reference sequence). The CDR3 consists of 15 residues. CDR3 protein: CSARRGTGILETQYF. CDR3 nucleotides: TGCAGTGCTAGACGGGGGACAGGGATCTTAGAGACCCAGTACTTC.

Concerning this clonotype itself: At one end the junction does not follow the germline gene, possibly because of a read error. V usage is TRBV4-1 and J usage is TRBJ2-1; 10 nucleotides agree with TRBD2. The germline gives CDR1 MGHRA, CDR2 YSYEKL. This CDR3 contains 15 residues. CDR3 bases: TGCGTCAGCAGGCTAAGCGGGGGGGCCTACAATGAGCAGTTCTTC. It encodes CVSRLSGGAYNEQFF.

This clonotype has just a few counts. The J gene is TRBJ2-5, the V gene TRBV7-2, with 9 positions matching TRBD1. CDR1 SGHTA and CDR2 FQGNSA come from the germline V gene. This CDR3 spans 15 amino acids. The J segment lost 4 bases and the V segment lost 1 base, leaving 4 bases of the junction unmatched. The DNA for the CDR3 is TGTGCCAGCAGCTTAGAAGGGACAGGGAGAGAGACCCAGTACTTC. The encoded protein is CASSLEGTGRETQYF.

The chain links TRBV20-1 to TRBJ2-7; 8 bases map to TRBD2. V trimming: 6 bases; J trimming: 2 bases; junction bases outside the gene matches: 9. Per the germline V gene, CDR1 is DFQATT and CDR2 is SNEGSKA (reference sequence). This CDR3 comprises 14 residues. The CDR3 sequence: CSAAFAGGAYEQYF. CDR3 DNA: TGCAGTGCAGCCTTCGCGGGGGGCGCCTACGAGCAGTACTTC.

This chain uses TRBV7-2 with TRBJ1-1; D may be TRBD1 (6 bases). With 3 bases removed from V and 1 base from J, the gap between germline ends came to 9 bases. The germline V gene encodes CDR1 SGHTA and CDR2 FQGNSA. The CDR3 contains 14 residues. DNA of the CDR3: TGTGCCAGCAGCTTCGGGACATCGAACACTGAAGCTTTCTTT. This gives the protein CASSFGTSNTEAFF. The entire variable domain, with the rest obtained from reference TRBV7-2 and TRBJ1-1, is as follows: GAGVSQSPSNKVTEKGKDVELRCDPISGHTALYWYRQSLGQGLEFLIYFQGNSAPDKSGLPSDRFSAERTGGSVSTLTIQRTQQEDSAVYLCASSFGTSNTEAFFGQGTRLTVV.

This clonotype was seen at least ten times. The V and J genes are TRBV29-1 and TRBJ2-7, with D perhaps assigned TRBD1 or TRBD2 (5 bases each). V dropped 5 bases and J dropped 0 bases, with 14 bases sitting between them. The CDR3 consists of 14 residues. Germline CDR1 is SQVTM and CDR2 is ANQGSEA. CDR3 residues: CSVLRDPNSYEQYF. The DNA for the CDR3 is TGCAGCGTTCTCCGGGACCCAAACTCCTACGAGCAGTACTTC.

V usage is TRBV4-2 and J usage is TRBJ2-7, with a possible D match to TRBD2 (6 bases). The length of the CDR3 is 16 residues. Per the germline V gene, CDR1 is LGHNA and CDR2 is YNFKEQ. Between the trimmed V and J ends, which lost 0 bases and 3 bases, there was a span of 15 bases. The CDR3 protein is CASSQESAGTRYEQYF. DNA for the CDR3: TGTGCCAGCAGCCAAGAAAGCGCGGGGACTCGCTACGAGCAGTACTTC.

This clonotype has just a few counts. The chain carries TRBV20-1 and TRBJ2-1, with no clear D. The germline V and J ends were trimmed by 5 bases and 7 bases, with 9 bases remaining between them. From germline, CDR1 is DFQATT and CDR2 SNEGSKA (reference sequence). The CDR3 spans 11 residues. CDR3 in amino acids: CSAPPGNEQFF. CDR3 sequence (DNA): TGCAGTGCTCCTCCTGGTAATGAGCAGTTCTTC.

This clonotype was seen more than once but under ten times. V usage is TRBV12-3 or TRBV12-4 and J usage is TRBJ2-3, with D possibly TRBD2 on 5 matching bases. The CDR3 covers 12 residues. Between the trimmed V and J ends, which lost 6 bases and 4 bases, there was a span of 8 bases. Written as DNA, the CDR3 is TGTGCCAGCAGATTTAGCGCAGATACGCAGTATTTT. Protein: CASRFSADTQYF.